One sample yielded the 7 T cell receptor beta chains listed below, sequenced in a study of control samples from healthy donors and cancer patients. The method was immunoSEQ multiplex PCR; TCRdb's version includes in-frame clones alone and lacks a portion of them. Of roughly 220,000 clones in the sample, 90% to 95% were seen once. The sample taken for sequencing was blood. The source of these receptors is a man aged 50-59 years in good health.

The rearrangement uses TRBV4-3 and TRBJ2-2, with 8 bases matching TRBD2. Germline CDR1 and CDR2: LGHNA and YSLEER. V was pared by 2 bases and J by 4 bases, with 3 bases of the junction left unmatched. The CDR3 runs 15 residues. The CDR3 bases are TGCGCCAGCAGCCAATTTAGCGGGACCACCGGGGAGCTGTTTTTT. Protein sequence: CASSQFSGTTGELFF.

This chain uses TRBV29-1 with TRBJ2-1; D may match TRBD1 or TRBD2 (5 bases each). This CDR3 has 16 residues. V was trimmed by 5 bases and J by 5 bases, leaving 22 bases between them. CDR1 and CDR2 (germline): SQVTM, ANQGSEA. In nucleotides, the CDR3 is TGCAGCGTTAGCCCCGGTTGGGGGATGACCCACAATGAGCAGTTCTTC. Protein product: CSVSPGWGMTHNEQFF.

This rearrangement joins TRBV19 to TRBJ2-1, with 11 bases that match TRBD2. The V and J ends lost 3 bases and 9 bases, in that order; junction bases with no gene match: 4. Per germline, CDR1 LNHDA and CDR2 SQIVND (reference sequence). The CDR3 contains 14 residues. The CDR3 protein is CASSIILAGGEQFF. CDR3 bases: TGTGCCAGTAGTATCATCCTAGCGGGGGGTGAGCAGTTCTTC.

This sequence joins TRBV9 and TRBJ2-3; D may be TRBD1 (6 bases). Germline CDR1 SGDLS, CDR2 YYNGEE. CDR3 length equals 17 residues. The V gene lost 6 bases and the J gene lost 0 bases, with 20 bases spanning the gap. This chain's CDR3 is CASTQGVGTISTDTQYF. The CDR3 DNA follows: TGTGCCAGCACCCAAGGAGTGGGGACAATTAGCACAGATACGCAGTATTTT.

The gene calls are TRBV6-5 and TRBJ2-7; 7 nucleotides agree with TRBD1. Unmatched junction bases numbered 8, after V lost 6 bases and J lost 3 bases. The CDR3 extends over 14 amino acids. Per germline, CDR1 MNHEY and CDR2 SVGAGI. The CDR3 region is CASSLGTAIYEQYF. The CDR3 region has the DNA TGTGCCAGCAGCCTCGGGACAGCGATCTACGAGCAGTACTTC.

The rearrangement joins TRBV6-2 or TRBV6-3 to TRBJ1-1; the D is unclear. CDR3 size: 15 residues. With 2 bases removed from V and 6 bases from J, the gap between germline ends came to 16 bases. CDR1 is MNHEY and CDR2 is SVGEGT in the germline V gene. The CDR3 spells CASSYIRNLGPEAFF. CDR3 nucleotide sequence: TGTGCCAGCAGTTACATTCGGAACCTAGGGCCTGAAGCTTTCTTT.

V is TRBV9 and J is TRBJ2-3; no clear D. CDR3 length: 12 residues. CDR1 and CDR2 (germline): SGDLS, YYNGEE. V was shortened by 4 bases and J by 3 bases, with 6 bases between the two germline ends. CDR3 residues: CASSPVTDTQYF. Here the CDR3 DNA reads TGTGCCAGCAGCCCGGTAACAGATACGCAGTATTTT. Variable domain in full (rest from reference TRBV9 and TRBJ2-3): DSGVTQTPKHLITATGQRVTLRCSPRSGDLSVYWYQQSLDQGLQFLIQYYNGEERAKGNILERFSAQQFPDLHSELNLSSLELGDSALYFCASSPVTDTQYFGPGTRLTVL.